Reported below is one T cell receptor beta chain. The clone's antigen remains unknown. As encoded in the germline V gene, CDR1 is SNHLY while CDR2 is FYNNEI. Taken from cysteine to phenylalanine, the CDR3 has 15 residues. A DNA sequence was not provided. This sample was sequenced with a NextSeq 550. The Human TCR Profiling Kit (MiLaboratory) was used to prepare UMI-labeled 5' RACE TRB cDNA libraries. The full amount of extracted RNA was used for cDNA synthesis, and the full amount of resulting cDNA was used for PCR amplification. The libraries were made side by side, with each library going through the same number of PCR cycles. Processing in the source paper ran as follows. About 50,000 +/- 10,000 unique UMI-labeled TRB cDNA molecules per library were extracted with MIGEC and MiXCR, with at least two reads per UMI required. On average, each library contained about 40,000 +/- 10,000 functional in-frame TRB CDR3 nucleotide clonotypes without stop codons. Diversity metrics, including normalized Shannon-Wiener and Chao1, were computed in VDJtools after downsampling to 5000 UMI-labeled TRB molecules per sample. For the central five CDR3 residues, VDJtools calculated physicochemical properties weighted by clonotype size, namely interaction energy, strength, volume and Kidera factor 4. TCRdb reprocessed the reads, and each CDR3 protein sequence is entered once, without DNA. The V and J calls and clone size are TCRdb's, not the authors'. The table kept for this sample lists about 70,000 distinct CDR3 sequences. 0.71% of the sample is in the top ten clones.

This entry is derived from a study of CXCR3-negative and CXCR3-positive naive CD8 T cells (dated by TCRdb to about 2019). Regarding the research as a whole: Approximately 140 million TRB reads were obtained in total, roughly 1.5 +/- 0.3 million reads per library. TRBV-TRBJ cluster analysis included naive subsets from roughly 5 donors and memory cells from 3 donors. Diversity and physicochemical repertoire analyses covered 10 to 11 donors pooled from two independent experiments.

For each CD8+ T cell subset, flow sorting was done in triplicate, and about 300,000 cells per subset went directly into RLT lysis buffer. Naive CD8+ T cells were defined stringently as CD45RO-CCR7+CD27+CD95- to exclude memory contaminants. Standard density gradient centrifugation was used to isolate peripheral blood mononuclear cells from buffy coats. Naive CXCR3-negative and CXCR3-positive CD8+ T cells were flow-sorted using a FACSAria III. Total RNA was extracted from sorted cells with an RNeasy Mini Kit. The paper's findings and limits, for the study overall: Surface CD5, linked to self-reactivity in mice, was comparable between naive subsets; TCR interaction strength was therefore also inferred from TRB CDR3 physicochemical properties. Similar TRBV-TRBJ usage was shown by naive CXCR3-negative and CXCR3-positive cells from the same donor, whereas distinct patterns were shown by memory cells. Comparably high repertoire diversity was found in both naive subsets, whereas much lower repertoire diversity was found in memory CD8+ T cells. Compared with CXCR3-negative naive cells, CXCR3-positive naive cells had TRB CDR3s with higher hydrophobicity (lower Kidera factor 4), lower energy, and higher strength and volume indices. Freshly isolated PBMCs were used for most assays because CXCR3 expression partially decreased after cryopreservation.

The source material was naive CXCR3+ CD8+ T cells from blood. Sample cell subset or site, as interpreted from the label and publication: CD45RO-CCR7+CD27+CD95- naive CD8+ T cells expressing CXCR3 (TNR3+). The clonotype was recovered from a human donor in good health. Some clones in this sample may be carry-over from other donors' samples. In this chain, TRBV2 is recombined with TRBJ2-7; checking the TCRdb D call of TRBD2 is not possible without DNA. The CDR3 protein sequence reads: CASSDGLAAFGEQYF. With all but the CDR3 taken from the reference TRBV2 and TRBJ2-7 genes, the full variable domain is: EPEVTQTPSHQVTQMGQEVILRCVPISNHLYFYWYRQILGQKVEFLVSFYNNEISEKSEIFDDQFSVERPDGSNFTLKIRSTKLEDSAMYFCASSDGLAAFGEQYFGPGTRLTVT.